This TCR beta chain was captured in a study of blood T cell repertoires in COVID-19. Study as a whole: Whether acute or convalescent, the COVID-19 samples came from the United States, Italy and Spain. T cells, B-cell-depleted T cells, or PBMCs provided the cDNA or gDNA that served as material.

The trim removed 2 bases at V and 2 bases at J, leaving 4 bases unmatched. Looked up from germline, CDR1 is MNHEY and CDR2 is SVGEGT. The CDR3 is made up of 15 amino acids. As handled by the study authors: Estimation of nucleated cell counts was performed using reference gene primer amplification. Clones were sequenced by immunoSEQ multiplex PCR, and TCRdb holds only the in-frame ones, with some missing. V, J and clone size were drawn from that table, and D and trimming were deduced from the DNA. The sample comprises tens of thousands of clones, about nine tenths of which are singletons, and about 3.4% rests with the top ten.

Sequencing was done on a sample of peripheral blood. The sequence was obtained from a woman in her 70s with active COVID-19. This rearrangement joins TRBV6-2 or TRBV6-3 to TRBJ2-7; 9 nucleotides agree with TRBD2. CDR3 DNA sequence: TGTGCCAGCAGTTACGAGCGGGAGGTTGCCTACGAGCAGTACTTC. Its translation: CASSYEREVAYEQYF.